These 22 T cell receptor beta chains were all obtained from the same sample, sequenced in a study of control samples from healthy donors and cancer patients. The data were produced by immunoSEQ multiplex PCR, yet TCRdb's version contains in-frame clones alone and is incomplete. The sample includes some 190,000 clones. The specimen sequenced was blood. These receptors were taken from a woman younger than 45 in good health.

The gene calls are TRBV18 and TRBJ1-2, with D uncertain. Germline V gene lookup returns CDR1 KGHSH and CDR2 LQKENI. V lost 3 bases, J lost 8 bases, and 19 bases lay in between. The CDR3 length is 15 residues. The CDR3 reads CASSPRTDGQEGYTF. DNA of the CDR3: TGTGCCAGCTCACCGCGGACGGACGGTCAGGAAGGCTACACCTTC.

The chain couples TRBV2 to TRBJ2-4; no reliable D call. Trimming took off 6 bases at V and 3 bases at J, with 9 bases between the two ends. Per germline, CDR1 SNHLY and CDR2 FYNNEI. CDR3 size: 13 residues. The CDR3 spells CASRQFGKNIQYF. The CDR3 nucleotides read TGTGCCAGCAGACAGTTTGGCAAAAACATTCAGTACTTC. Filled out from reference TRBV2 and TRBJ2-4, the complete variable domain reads EPEVTQTPSHQVTQMGQEVILRCVPISNHLYFYWYRQILGQKVEFLVSFYNNEISEKSEIFDDQFSVERPDGSNFTLKIRSTKLEDSAMYFCASRQFGKNIQYFGAGTRLSVL.

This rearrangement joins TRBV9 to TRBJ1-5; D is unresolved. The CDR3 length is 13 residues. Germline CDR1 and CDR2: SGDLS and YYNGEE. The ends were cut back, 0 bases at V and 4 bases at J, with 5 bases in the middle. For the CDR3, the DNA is TGTGCCAGCAGCGTAGAGGCGAATCAGCCCCAGCATTTT. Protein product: CASSVEANQPQHF.

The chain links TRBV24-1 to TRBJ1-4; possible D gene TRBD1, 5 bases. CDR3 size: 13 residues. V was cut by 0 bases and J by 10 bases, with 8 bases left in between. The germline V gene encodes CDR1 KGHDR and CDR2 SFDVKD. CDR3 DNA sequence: TGTGCCACCAGTGATTTGCGCGGGGGAAAACTGTTTTTT. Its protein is CATSDLRGGKLFF.

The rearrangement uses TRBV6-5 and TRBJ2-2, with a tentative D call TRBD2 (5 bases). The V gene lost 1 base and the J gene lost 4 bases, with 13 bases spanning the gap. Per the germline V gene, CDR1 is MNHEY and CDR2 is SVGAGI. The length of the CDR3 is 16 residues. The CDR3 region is CASSYYRGRVTGELFF. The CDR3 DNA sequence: TGTGCCAGCAGTTACTACCGGGGTAGGGTCACCGGGGAGCTGTTTTTT.

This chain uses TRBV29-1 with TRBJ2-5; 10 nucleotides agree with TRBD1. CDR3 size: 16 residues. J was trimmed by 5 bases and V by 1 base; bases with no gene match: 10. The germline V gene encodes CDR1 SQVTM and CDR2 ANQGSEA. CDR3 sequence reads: CSVEGTGGHLGETQYF. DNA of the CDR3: TGCAGCGTTGAAGGGACAGGGGGGCACCTAGGGGAGACCCAGTACTTC. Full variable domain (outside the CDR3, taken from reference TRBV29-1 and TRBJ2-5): SAVISQKPSRDICQRGTSLTIQCQVDSQVTMMFWYRQQPGQSLTLIATANQGSEATYESGFVIDKFPISRPNLTFSTLTVSNMSPEDSSIYLCSVEGTGGHLGETQYFGPGTRLLVL.

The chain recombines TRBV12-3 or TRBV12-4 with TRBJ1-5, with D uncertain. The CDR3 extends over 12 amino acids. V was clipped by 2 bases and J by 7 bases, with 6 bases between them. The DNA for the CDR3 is TGTGCCAGCAGTTTATTGGACCAGCCCCAGCATTTT. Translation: CASSLLDQPQHF.

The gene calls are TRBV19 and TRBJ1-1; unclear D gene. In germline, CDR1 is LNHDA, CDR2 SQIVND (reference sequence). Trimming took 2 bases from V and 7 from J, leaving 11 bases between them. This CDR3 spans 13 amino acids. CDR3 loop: CASSINPRGEAFF. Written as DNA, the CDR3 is TGTGCCAGTAGTATAAACCCGCGAGGTGAAGCTTTCTTT. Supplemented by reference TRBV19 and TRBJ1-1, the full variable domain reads DGGITQSPKYLFRKEGQNVTLSCEQNLNHDAMYWYRQDPGQGLRLIYYSQIVNDFQKGDIAEGYSVSREKKESFPLTVTSAQKNPTAFYLCASSINPRGEAFFGQGTRLTVV.

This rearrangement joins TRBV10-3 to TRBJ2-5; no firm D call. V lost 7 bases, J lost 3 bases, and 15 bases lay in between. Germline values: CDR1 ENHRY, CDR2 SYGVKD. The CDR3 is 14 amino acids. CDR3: CAITPDHLEETQYF. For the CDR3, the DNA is TGTGCCATCACCCCGGACCACCTCGAAGAGACCCAGTACTTC.

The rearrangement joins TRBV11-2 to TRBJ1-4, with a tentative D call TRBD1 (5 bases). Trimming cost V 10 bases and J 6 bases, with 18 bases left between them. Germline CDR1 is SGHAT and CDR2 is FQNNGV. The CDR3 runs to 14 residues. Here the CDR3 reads CATSRARVDEKLFF. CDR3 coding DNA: TGTGCCACCTCCCGCGCCAGGGTTGATGAAAAACTGTTTTTT.

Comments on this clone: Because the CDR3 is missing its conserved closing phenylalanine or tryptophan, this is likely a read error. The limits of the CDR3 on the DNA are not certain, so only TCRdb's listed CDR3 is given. The CDR3 reads CASSEIGTAL. J is TRBJ1-1 and V is TRBV6-1. Germline V CDR1 and CDR2: MNHNS, SASEGT. Inclusive of both ends, the CDR3 amounts to 10 amino acids.

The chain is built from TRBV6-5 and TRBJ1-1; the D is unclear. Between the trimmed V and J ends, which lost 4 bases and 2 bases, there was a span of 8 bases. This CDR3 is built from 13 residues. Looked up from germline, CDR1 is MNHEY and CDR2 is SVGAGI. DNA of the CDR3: TGTGCCAGCAGTTCAGGTGGTAACACTGAAGCTTTCTTT. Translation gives CASSSGGNTEAFF.

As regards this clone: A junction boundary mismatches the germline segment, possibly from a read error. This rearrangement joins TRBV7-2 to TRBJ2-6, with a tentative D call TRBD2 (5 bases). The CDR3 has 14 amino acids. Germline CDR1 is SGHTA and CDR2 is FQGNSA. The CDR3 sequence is CASSLSSLATVLTF. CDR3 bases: TGTGCCAGCAGCTTATCGTCTCTAGCCACCGTCCTGACTTTC.

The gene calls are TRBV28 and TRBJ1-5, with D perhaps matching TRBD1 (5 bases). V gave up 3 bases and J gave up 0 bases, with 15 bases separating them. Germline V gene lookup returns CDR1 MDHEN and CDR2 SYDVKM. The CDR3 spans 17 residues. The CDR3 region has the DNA TGTGCCAGCAGTTTTCAGGGTCGCGGTTATAGCAATCAGCCCCAGCATTTT. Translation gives CASSFQGRGYSNQPQHF.

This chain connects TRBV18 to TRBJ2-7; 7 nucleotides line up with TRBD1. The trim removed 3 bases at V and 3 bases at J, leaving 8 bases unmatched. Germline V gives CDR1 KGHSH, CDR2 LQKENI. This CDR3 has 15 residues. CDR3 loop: CASSPYVTGDYEQYF. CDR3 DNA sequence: TGTGCCAGCTCACCCTATGTTACAGGGGACTACGAGCAGTACTTC. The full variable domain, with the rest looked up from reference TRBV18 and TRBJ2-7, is NAGVMQNPRHLVRRRGQEARLRCSPMKGHSHVYWYRQLPEEGLKFMVYLQKENIIDESGMPKERFSAEFPKEGPSILRIQQVVRGDSAAYFCASSPYVTGDYEQYFGPGTRLTVT.

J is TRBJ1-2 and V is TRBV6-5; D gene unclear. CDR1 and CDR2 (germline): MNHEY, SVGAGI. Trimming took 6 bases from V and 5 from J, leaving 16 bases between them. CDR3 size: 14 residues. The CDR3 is CASSPSPSFYGYTF. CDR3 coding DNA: TGTGCCAGCAGCCCCTCCCCAAGCTTTTATGGCTACACCTTC.

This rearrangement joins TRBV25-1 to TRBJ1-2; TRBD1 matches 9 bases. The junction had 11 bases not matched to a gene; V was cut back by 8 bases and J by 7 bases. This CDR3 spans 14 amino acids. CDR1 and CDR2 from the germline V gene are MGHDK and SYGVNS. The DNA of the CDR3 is TGTGCCAGCGTTAGAGGACAGGGGCCGGCTGGCTACACCTTC. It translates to CASVRGQGPAGYTF.

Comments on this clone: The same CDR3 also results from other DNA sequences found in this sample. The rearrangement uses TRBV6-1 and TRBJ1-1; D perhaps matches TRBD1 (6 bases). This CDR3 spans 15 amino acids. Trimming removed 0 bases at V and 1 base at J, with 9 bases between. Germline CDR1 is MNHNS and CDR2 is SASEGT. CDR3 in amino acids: CASSEAEGGNTEAFF. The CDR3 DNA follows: TGTGCCAGCAGTGAAGCTGAGGGGGGGAACACTGAAGCTTTCTTT.

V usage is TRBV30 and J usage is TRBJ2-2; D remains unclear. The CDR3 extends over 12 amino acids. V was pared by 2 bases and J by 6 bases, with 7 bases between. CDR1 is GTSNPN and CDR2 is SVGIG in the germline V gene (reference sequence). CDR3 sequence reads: CAWSSQPGELFF. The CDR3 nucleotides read TGTGCCTGGAGTAGTCAACCCGGGGAGCTGTTTTTT.

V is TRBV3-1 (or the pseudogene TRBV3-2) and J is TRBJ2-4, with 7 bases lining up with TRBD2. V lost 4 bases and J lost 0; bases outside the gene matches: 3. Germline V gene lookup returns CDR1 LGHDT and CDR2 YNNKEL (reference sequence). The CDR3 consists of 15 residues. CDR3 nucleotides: TGTGCCAGCAGCCGGGAGGGACTAGCCAAAAACATTCAGTACTTC. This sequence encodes CASSREGLAKNIQYF.

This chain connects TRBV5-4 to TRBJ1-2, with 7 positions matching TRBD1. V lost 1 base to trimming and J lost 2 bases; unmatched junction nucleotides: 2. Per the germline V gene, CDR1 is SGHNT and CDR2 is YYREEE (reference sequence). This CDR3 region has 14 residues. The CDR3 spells CASSLPGQNYGYTF. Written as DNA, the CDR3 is TGTGCCAGCAGCTTGCCGGGACAGAACTATGGCTACACCTTC.

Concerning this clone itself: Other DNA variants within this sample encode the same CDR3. As DNA, the CDR3 is TGTGCCAGTAGTACCATCGGCTCCTTCTCGGCTTTCTTT. Translation gives CASSTIGSFSAFF. The chain joins TRBV19 to TRBJ1-1; the D is unclear. V was clipped by 4 bases and J by 11 bases, with 17 bases between them. Germline lookup yields CDR1 LNHDA and CDR2 SQIVND (reference sequence). The CDR3 extends over 13 amino acids.